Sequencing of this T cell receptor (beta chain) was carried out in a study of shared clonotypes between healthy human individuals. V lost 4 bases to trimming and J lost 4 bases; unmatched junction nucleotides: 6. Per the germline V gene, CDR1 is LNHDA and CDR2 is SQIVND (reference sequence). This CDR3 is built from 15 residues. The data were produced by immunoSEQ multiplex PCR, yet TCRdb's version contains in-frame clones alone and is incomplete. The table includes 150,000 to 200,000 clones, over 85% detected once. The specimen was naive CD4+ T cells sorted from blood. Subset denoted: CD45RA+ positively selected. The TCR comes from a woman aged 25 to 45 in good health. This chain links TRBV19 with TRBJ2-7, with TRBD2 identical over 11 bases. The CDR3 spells CASSTAGTSGYEQYF. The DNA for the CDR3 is TGTGCCAGTAGTACCGCCGGGACTAGCGGTTACGAGCAGTACTTC.